The 32 T cell receptor beta chains below all came from one sample that was sequenced in a study of blood T cell repertoires in COVID-19. Using immunoSEQ multiplex PCR, the repertoire was profiled, and TCRdb retains in-frame clones only, with some absent. The sample records about 300,000 clones, around 84% being singletons. The sequencing sample was made of peripheral blood. The receptor set was obtained from a man between 65 and 85 years old with acute or convalescent COVID-19.

The chain has TRBV4-2 and TRBJ1-2; maybe TRBD1 (6 bases). The CDR3 contains 13 residues. V shed 2 bases and J shed 4 bases, with 8 bases lying between them. CDR1 and CDR2 (germline): LGHNA, YNFKEQ. The CDR3 region has the DNA TGTGCCAGCAGCCAACGGGACATCTATGGCTACACCTTC. It codes for CASSQRDIYGYTF.

V usage is TRBV28 and J usage is TRBJ1-5; 10 bases line up with TRBD1. Germline V CDR1 and CDR2: MDHEN, SYDVKM. The V segment lost 3 bases and the J segment 6 bases; nucleotides outside the gene matches: 8. This CDR3 has 16 amino acids. For the CDR3, the DNA is TGTGCCAGCAGTTTGGAGACAGGGGGCAAAACTCAGCCCCAGCATTTT. Its protein product is CASSLETGGKTQPQHF.

The V call is TRBV5-6, the J call TRBJ2-3, with 11 nucleotides matching TRBD2. Germline V gene data show CDR1 as SGHDT and CDR2 as YYEEEE. The V segment lost 0 bases and the J segment 8 bases; nucleotides outside the gene matches: 11. The CDR3 totals 17 residues. The CDR3 here is CASSLAVAGGLAGTQYF. CDR3 bases: TGTGCCAGCAGCTTGGCTGTAGCGGGAGGGCTCGCTGGTACGCAGTATTTT.

CDR3 in amino acids: CASSVGSSPGTQYF. DNA of the CDR3: TGTGCCAGCAGCGTAGGATCTAGCCCTGGTACGCAGTATTTT. The chain combines TRBV9 with TRBJ2-3; possible D gene TRBD2, 5 bases. Per germline, CDR1 SGDLS and CDR2 YYNGEE. V gave up 0 bases and J gave up 8 bases, with 13 bases separating them. The CDR3 loop spans 14 amino acids.

This chain connects TRBV11-2 to TRBJ2-5, with D maybe TRBD1 (7 bases). This CDR3 contains 13 residues. The germline V gene has CDR1 SGHAT and CDR2 FQNNGV. The V and J ends lost 5 bases and 4 bases respectively, with 11 bases between them. The CDR3 spells CASSPGGRETQYF. CDR3 nucleotide sequence: TGTGCCAGCAGCCCAGGGGGGCGAGAGACCCAGTACTTC.

The V call is TRBV7-2, the J call TRBJ1-2, with D unclear. CDR1 is SGHTA, CDR2 FQGNSA, per germline. The V end was cut by 0 bases, the J end by 7 bases, with 15 bases between. The CDR3 loop spans 15 amino acids. CDR3 protein: CASSLAMTWPGGYTF. CDR3 DNA: TGTGCCAGCAGCTTAGCGATGACATGGCCTGGTGGCTACACCTTC.

The chain has TRBV27 and TRBJ2-7, with TRBD1 identical over 7 bases. CDR1 and CDR2 from the germline V gene are MNHEY and SMNVEV (reference sequence). This CDR3 region has 19 residues. V shed 7 bases, J shed 5 bases, and the junction held 26 bases outside the gene matches. The CDR3 spells CASTYPSSPTWQGENEQYF. DNA of the CDR3: TGTGCCAGCACCTACCCTTCGTCCCCCACTTGGCAGGGGGAGAACGAGCAGTACTTC.

The chain recombines TRBV9 with TRBJ2-3; D might be TRBD2 (6 bases). Trimming took off 4 bases at V and 4 bases at J, with 19 bases between the two ends. The CDR3 extends over 16 amino acids. Germline lookup yields CDR1 SGDLS and CDR2 YYNGEE. CDR3 region: CASSPSTGVGSDTQYF. Here the CDR3 DNA reads TGTGCCAGCAGCCCTAGTACGGGAGTTGGGTCAGATACGCAGTATTTT.

The rearrangement links TRBV9 to TRBJ2-5; 7 bases line up with TRBD2. The ends lost 0 bases at V and 3 bases at J; junction bases unmatched: 5. The CDR3 runs 15 residues. From germline, CDR1 is SGDLS and CDR2 YYNGEE. The CDR3 sequence: CASSVGGGSKETQYF. The DNA for the CDR3 is TGTGCCAGCAGCGTAGGCGGGGGATCGAAAGAGACCCAGTACTTC.

The chain joins TRBV5-1 to TRBJ2-2; TRBD2 is a possible D gene (7 bases). This CDR3 spans 15 amino acids. CDR1 and CDR2 from the germline V gene are SGHRS and YFSETQ. With 3 bases removed from V and 4 bases from J, the gap between germline ends came to 13 bases. The CDR3 here is CASSSRGRGTGELFF. The CDR3 DNA reads TGCGCCAGCAGCTCGCGGGGGCGAGGCACCGGGGAGCTGTTTTTT.

The chain is built from TRBV4-1 and TRBJ2-5, with a weak D call TRBD1 (6 bases). Germline V gives CDR1 MGHRA, CDR2 YSYEKL. Trimming took 0 bases from V and 2 from J, leaving 16 bases between them. This CDR3 region has 17 residues. CDR3 nucleotides: TGCGCCAGCAGCCAAGAGCGGTCAGGGGATTTTCAAGAGACCCAGTACTTC. Its translation: CASSQERSGDFQETQYF.

This clone was seen only once. The rearrangement links TRBV12-3 or TRBV12-4 to TRBJ2-7, with 12 bases matching TRBD1. Trimming removed 5 bases from V and 6 bases from J; junction bases left unmatched: 2. This CDR3 contains 13 residues. CDR3 amino acids: CASSPGQGAEQYF. DNA of the CDR3: TGTGCCAGCAGTCCGGGACAGGGGGCCGAGCAGTACTTC.

This chain's CDR3 is CASSLPVGELFF. Here the CDR3 DNA reads TGTGCCAGCAGCTTACCGGTCGGGGAGCTGTTTTTT. The rearrangement uses TRBV5-8 and TRBJ2-2; D gene unclear. The length of the CDR3 is 12 residues. Deletions cut 2 bases from V and 7 bases from J, with 6 bases between. Germline V CDR1 and CDR2: SGHTS, YDEGEE.

The chain recombines TRBV2 with TRBJ1-5; D is possibly TRBD1 (5 bases). The CDR3 sequence is 13 residues long. Germline V gene lookup returns CDR1 SNHLY and CDR2 FYNNEI. V was shortened by 3 bases and J by 7 bases, with 10 bases between the two germline ends. The CDR3: CASSDRARQPQHF. DNA of the CDR3: TGTGCCAGCAGTGACAGGGCTCGGCAGCCCCAGCATTTT.

CDR3 sequence: CSVVGVSSTDTQYF. The DNA for the CDR3 is TGCAGCGTTGTAGGGGTGTCTAGCACAGATACGCAGTATTTT. The chain uses TRBV29-1 and TRBJ2-3, with D possibly matching TRBD1 (5 bases). Trimming removed 4 bases at V and 0 bases at J, with 11 bases between. The CDR3 totals 14 residues. Germline V gives CDR1 SQVTM, CDR2 ANQGSEA.

CDR3 protein: CASSQGFVIAGGAETQYF. The CDR3 coding sequence is TGTGCCAGCAGCCAAGGATTTGTTATCGCAGGGGGCGCGGAGACCCAGTACTTC. V is TRBV14 and J is TRBJ2-5, with 8 nucleotides matching TRBD1. V dropped 1 base and J dropped 5; count of bases not matched to a gene: 15. Per germline, CDR1 SGHDN and CDR2 FVKESK. There are 18 residues in the CDR3.

The V gene is TRBV28, the J gene TRBJ1-2; 9 bases map to TRBD1. The CDR3 totals 13 residues. Germline CDR1 and CDR2: MDHEN and SYDVKM. With 6 bases clipped from V and 6 bases from J, the junction kept 5 bases outside the gene matches. CDR3 residues: CASRGQGEDGYTF. CDR3 in DNA: TGTGCCAGCAGGGGACAGGGAGAAGATGGCTACACCTTC.

The gene calls are TRBV7-8 and TRBJ1-6; D possibly corresponds to TRBD1 (5 bases). This CDR3 is built from 15 residues. The V and J ends lost 0 bases and 14 bases respectively, with 17 bases between them. Per the germline V gene, CDR1 is SGHVS and CDR2 is FQNEAQ. The DNA of the CDR3 is TGTGCCAGCAGCTTAGCGCTGGGGCGGGAAGTCACCCTCCACTTT. It encodes CASSLALGREVTLHF.

The chain carries TRBV28 and TRBJ2-3, with D perhaps TRBD1 (7 bases). Germline CDR1 reads MDHEN; CDR2 reads SYDVKM. The CDR3 has 14 residues. Trimming pared 6 bases from V and 2 bases from J, leaving 12 bases between. CDR3 sequence: CASRSGGPTDTQYF. The CDR3 nucleotides read TGTGCCAGCAGATCAGGGGGGCCCACAGATACGCAGTATTTT.

This chain links TRBV5-4 with TRBJ2-5; a possible D gene is TRBD2 (5 bases). V was shortened by 1 base and J by 0 bases, with 16 bases between the two germline ends. In germline, CDR1 is SGHNT, CDR2 YYREEE (reference sequence). The CDR3 contains 17 residues. The chain's CDR3 is CASSLFPRESYQETQYF. CDR3 DNA: TGTGCCAGCAGCTTGTTTCCTCGGGAATCGTACCAAGAGACCCAGTACTTC.

This chain links TRBV28 with TRBJ1-4; a weak D match, TRBD1 (6 bases). V lost 6 bases and J 7 bases, leaving 9 bases between the germline ends. Germline loops: CDR1 MDHEN, CDR2 SYDVKM. CDR3 length: 12 amino acids. This chain's CDR3 is CASSEGGEKLFF. The CDR3 DNA sequence: TGTGCCAGCAGCGAAGGGGGTGAAAAACTGTTTTTT.

The chain joins TRBV18 to TRBJ1-5; TRBD1 is a possible D gene (5 bases). Germline V gene data show CDR1 as KGHSH and CDR2 as LQKENI. The CDR3 length is 14 residues. Trimming took off 2 bases at V and 7 bases at J, with 12 bases between the two ends. CDR3 amino acids: CASSPIGVGQPQHF. The CDR3 nucleotides are TGTGCCAGCTCACCAATAGGGGTCGGGCAGCCCCAGCATTTT.

This chain uses TRBV5-1 with TRBJ2-5, with 7 bases matching TRBD1. The length of the CDR3 is 13 residues. The germline V gene encodes CDR1 SGHRS and CDR2 YFSETQ. The trim removed 6 bases at V and 5 bases at J, leaving 7 bases unmatched. The CDR3 here is CASTPTGPETQYF. Written as DNA, the CDR3 is TGCGCCAGCACTCCGACAGGGCCCGAGACCCAGTACTTC.

The V and J genes are TRBV28 and TRBJ2-1; a weak D match, TRBD1 (7 bases). The length of the CDR3 is 16 residues. The V gene's germline CDR1 is MDHEN and CDR2 SYDVKM. Trimming removed 5 bases from V and 4 bases from J, with 18 bases in between. CDR3 amino acids: CASSPYSGGIYNEQFF. Here the CDR3 DNA reads TGTGCCAGCAGTCCGTATTCAGGGGGGATATACAATGAGCAGTTCTTC.

The J gene is TRBJ1-1, the V gene TRBV7-3, with no clear D. The germline CDR1 and CDR2 sequences are SGHTA and FQGTGA. The CDR3 consists of 13 residues. The germline V and J ends were trimmed by 5 bases and 0 bases, with 7 bases remaining between them. The CDR3 DNA follows: TGTGCCAGCAGCCGACGGGTGAACACTGAAGCTTTCTTT. Protein sequence: CASSRRVNTEAFF. The complete variable domain, with remaining parts taken from reference TRBV7-3 and TRBJ1-1, reads GAGVSQTPSNKVTEKGKYVELRCDPISGHTALYWYRQSLGQGPEFLIYFQGTGAADDSGLPNDRFFAVRPEGSVSTLKIQRTERGDSAVYLCASSRRVNTEAFFGQGTRLTVV.

This CDR3 is CASSLDRGLSQPQHF. The CDR3 coding sequence is TGTGCCAGCAGCTTAGACAGGGGGCTAAGTCAGCCCCAGCATTTT. This chain connects TRBV5-4 to TRBJ1-5; TRBD1 matches at 10 bases. The germline V gene encodes CDR1 SGHNT and CDR2 YYREEE (reference sequence). V was pared by 2 bases and J by 6 bases, with 5 bases of the junction left unmatched. The CDR3 consists of 15 residues.

As to this clone: Other nucleotide sequences in the sample specify the same CDR3. This chain uses TRBV18 with TRBJ1-1, with a possible D match to TRBD1 (5 bases). Germline loops: CDR1 KGHSH, CDR2 LQKENI. This CDR3 comprises 13 residues. Trimming shortened V by 3 bases and J by 6 bases, and 11 bases separated the two germline ends. As DNA, the CDR3 is TGTGCCAGCTCACCCGGGGGAAGTGCTGAAGCTTTCTTT. It translates to CASSPGGSAEAFF.

The rearrangement uses TRBV3-1 (or the pseudogene TRBV3-2) and TRBJ2-5; 7 nucleotides match TRBD2. Trimming cost V 3 bases and J 4 bases; bases outside gene matches: 2. The V gene's germline CDR1 is LGHDT and CDR2 YNNKEL (reference sequence). This CDR3 spans 13 amino acids. Here the CDR3 DNA reads TGTGCCAGCAGCCACGGACTAGGAGAGACCCAGTACTTC. Its protein is CASSHGLGETQYF.

The chain joins TRBV4-2 to TRBJ2-3; 10 bases line up with TRBD1. The CDR3 loop spans 16 amino acids. The germline V gene has CDR1 LGHNA and CDR2 YNFKEQ. J lost 8 bases, V lost 3 bases, and 11 bases had no gene match. CDR3 nucleotide sequence: TGTGCCAGCAGCCATACGTGGATCGGACAGGGGGTTACGCAGTATTTT. Encoded protein: CASSHTWIGQGVTQYF.

This clone was detected only once. The J gene is TRBJ2-3, the V gene TRBV2; 8 bases align to TRBD1. The CDR3 length is 15 residues. V trimming: 8 bases; J trimming: 6 bases; junction bases outside the gene matches: 13. Per germline, CDR1 SNHLY and CDR2 FYNNEI. The CDR3 DNA sequence: TGTGCCAGCGGGGAGGACAGGGATGTAAGGGATACGCAGTATTTT. Translation: CASGEDRDVRDTQYF.

The CDR3 protein is CATSDPIPSPGAGETQYF. The CDR3 bases are TGTGCCACCAGTGATCCTATTCCGAGTCCAGGGGCAGGGGAGACCCAGTACTTC. This chain uses TRBV24-1 with TRBJ2-5; D is possibly TRBD1 (6 bases). Germline assignment: CDR1 KGHDR and CDR2 SFDVKD. V was cut by 3 bases and J by 5 bases, with 24 bases left in between. The CDR3 is 18 amino acids.

This chain uses TRBV24-1 with TRBJ2-2; D possibly corresponds to TRBD1 (5 bases). The CDR3 has 18 amino acids. Germline V gene lookup returns CDR1 KGHDR and CDR2 SFDVKD. V lost 4 bases, J lost 6 bases, and 23 bases lay in between. CDR3 sequence reads: CATSDARGPHLRAGELFF. CDR3 DNA sequence: TGTGCCACCAGTGACGCCCGAGGTCCCCACCTCAGGGCCGGGGAGCTGTTTTTT.